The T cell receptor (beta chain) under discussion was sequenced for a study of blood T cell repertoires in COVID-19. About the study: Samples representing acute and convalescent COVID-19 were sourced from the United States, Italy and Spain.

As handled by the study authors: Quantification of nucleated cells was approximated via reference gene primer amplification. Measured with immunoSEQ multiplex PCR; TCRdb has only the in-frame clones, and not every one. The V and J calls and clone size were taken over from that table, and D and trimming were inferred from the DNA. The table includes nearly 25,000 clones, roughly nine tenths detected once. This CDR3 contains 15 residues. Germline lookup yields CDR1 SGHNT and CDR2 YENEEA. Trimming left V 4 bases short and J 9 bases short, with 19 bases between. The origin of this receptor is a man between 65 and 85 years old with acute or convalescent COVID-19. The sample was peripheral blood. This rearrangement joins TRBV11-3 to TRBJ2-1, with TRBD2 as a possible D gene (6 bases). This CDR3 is CASSSGAVRGSEQFF. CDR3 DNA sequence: TGTGCCAGCAGCTCCGGAGCGGTCCGGGGGAGTGAGCAGTTCTTC.